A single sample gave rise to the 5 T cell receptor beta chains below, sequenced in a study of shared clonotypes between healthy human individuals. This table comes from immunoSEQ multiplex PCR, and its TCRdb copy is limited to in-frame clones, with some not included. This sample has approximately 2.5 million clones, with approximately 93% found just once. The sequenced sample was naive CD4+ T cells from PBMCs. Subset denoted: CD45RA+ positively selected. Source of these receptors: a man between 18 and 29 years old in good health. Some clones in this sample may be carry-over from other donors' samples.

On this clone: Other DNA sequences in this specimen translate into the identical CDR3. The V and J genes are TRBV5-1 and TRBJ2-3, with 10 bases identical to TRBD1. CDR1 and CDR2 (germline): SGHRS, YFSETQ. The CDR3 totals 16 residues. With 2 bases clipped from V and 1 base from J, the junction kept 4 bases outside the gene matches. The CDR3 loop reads CASSFTGTGGTDTQYF. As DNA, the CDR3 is TGCGCCAGCAGCTTTACCGGGACAGGGGGCACAGATACGCAGTATTTT.

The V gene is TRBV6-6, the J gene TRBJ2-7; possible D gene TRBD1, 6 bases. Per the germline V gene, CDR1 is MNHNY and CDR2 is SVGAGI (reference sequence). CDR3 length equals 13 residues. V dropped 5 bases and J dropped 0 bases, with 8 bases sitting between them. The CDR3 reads CASSKGHSYEQYF. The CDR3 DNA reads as TGTGCCAGCAGTAAGGGACACTCCTACGAGCAGTACTTC.

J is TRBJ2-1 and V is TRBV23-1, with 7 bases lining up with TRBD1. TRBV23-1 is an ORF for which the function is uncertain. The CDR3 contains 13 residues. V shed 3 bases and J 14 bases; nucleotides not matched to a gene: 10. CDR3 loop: CASSHLSTGIEFF. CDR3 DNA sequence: TGCGCCAGCAGTCACTTATCGACAGGGATCGAGTTCTTC.

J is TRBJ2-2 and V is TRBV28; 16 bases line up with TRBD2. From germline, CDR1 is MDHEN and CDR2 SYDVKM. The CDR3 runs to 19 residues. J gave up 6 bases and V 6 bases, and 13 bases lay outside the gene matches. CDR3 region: CASRPVPGLAGGPSGELFF. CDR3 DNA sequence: TGTGCCAGCAGGCCAGTCCCGGGACTAGCGGGAGGGCCATCCGGGGAGCTGTTTTTT.

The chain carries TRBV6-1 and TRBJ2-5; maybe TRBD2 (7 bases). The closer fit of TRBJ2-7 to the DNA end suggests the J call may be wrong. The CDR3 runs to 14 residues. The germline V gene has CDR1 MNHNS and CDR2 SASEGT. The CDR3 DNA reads TGTGCCAGCAGTGTGGGGGGGCAAAACTACGAGCAGTACTTC. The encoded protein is CASSVGGQNYEQYF.